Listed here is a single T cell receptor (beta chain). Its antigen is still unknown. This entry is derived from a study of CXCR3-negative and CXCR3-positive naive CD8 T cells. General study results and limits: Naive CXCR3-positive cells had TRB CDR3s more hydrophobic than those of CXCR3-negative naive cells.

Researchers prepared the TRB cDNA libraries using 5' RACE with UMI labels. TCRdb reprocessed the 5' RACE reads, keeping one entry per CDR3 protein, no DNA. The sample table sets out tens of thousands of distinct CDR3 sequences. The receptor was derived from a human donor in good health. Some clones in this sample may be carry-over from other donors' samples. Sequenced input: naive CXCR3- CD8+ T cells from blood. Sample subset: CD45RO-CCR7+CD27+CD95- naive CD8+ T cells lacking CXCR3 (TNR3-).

The CDR3 protein is CASSPLGGGSDTQYF. The chain links TRBV7-9 to TRBJ2-3; the D call of TRBD1 rests on TCRdb alone, since no DNA is present to check it. Germline CDR1 reads SEHNR; CDR2 reads FQNEAQ (reference sequence). There are 15 residues in the CDR3.